This TCR beta chain was profiled in a study of STAT3 mutations in large granular lymphocyte leukemia. The overall study: Among longitudinally sequenced T-LGLL patients, roughly half had canonical activating STAT3 mutations detected. Broader study findings: Persisting codominant clonotypes may have hidden a small pathogenic clone. After therapy, about 35% of the 18 patients switched clonotypes, all new clones STAT3 wild type. At least one immunodominant TCR beta clonotype appeared in every T-cell large granular lymphocyte leukemia patient. Treatment regimens differed across patients between samplings.

Libraries were prepared by immunoSEQ multiplex PCR; TCRdb keeps only in-frame clonotypes and omits some of them. This table holds 25,000 to 30,000 clones, around three quarters found once. Trimming removed 0 bases from V and 2 bases from J, with 11 bases in between. The CDR3 has 15 residues. CDR1 KGHSH and CDR2 LQKENI come from the germline V gene. As for this clone: Its antigen is as yet unknown.

Sequencing used peripheral blood mononuclear cells. The origin of this receptor is a woman aged 45-60 years with T-cell large granular lymphocyte leukemia. Some clones in this sample may be carry-over from other donors' samples. The genes are TRBV18 and TRBJ2-7; maybe TRBD1 (6 bases). The CDR3 protein is CASSPPAKGAYEQYF. CDR3 coding DNA: TGTGCCAGCTCACCACCCGCAAAGGGGGCCTACGAGCAGTACTTC.